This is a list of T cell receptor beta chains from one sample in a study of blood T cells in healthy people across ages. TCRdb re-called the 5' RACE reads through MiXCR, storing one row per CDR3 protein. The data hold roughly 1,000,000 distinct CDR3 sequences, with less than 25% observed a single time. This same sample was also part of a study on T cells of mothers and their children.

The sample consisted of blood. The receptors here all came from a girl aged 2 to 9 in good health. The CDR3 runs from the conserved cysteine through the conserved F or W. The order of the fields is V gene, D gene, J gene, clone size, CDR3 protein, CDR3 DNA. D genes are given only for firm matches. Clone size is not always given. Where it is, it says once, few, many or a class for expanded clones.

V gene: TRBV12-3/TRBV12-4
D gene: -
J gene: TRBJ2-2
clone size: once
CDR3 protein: CASTMTESGELFF
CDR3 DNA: TGTGCCAGCACCATGACAGAATCCGGGGAGCTGTTTTTT

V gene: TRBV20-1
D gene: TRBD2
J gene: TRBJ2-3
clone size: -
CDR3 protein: CSARDTAGSSDTQYF
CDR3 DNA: TGCAGTGCTAGAGATACAGCGGGGAGCTCAGATACGCAGTATTTT

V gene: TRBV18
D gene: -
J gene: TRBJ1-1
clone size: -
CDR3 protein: CASSPPAEAFF
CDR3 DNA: TGTGCCAGCTCACCACCCGCTGAAGCTTTCTTT

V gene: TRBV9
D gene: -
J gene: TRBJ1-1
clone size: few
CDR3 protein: CASSGKGWNTEAFF
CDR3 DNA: TGTGCCAGCAGCGGAAAGGGTTGGAACACTGAAGCTTTCTTT

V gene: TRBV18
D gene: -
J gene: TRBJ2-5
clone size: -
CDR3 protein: CASSPGRDGGETQYF
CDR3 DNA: TGTGCCAGCTCACCGGGCCGGGACGGGGGAGAGACCCAGTACTTC

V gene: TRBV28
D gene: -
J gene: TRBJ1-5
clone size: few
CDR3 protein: CASSLPGRTNQPQHF
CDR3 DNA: TGTGCCAGCAGCTTGCCGGGACGGACTAATCAGCCCCAGCATTTT

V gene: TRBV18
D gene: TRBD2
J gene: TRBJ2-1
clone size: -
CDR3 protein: CASSLRLAKQFF
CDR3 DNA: TGTGCCAGCTCTCTTCGACTAGCCAAGCAGTTCTTC

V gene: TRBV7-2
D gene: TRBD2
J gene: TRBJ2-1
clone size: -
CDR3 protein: CASRETGLALLDNEQFF
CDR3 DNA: TGTGCCAGCAGAGAGACGGGACTAGCCCTTTTGGACAATGAGCAGTTCTTC

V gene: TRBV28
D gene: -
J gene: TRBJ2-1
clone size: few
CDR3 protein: CASSNRAQNNEQFF
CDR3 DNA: TGTGCCAGCTCAAACCGGGCCCAGAACAATGAGCAGTTCTTC

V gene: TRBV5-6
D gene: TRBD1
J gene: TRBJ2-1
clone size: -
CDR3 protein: CASSVPGQGYNEQFF
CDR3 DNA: TGTGCCAGCAGCGTACCGGGACAGGGTTACAATGAGCAGTTCTTC

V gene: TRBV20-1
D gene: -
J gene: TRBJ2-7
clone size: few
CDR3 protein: CSASPGTDACEQYF
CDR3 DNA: TGCAGTGCTAGCCCCGGGACGGACGCCTGCGAGCAGTACTTC

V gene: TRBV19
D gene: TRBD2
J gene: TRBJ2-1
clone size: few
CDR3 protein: CASRTSGTYNEQFF
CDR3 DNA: TGTGCCAGTAGGACTAGCGGAACCTACAATGAGCAGTTCTTC

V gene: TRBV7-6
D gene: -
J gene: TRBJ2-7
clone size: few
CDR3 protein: CASSLSLGMGEQYF
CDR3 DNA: TGTGCCAGCAGCTTGTCCCTAGGAATGGGCGAGCAGTACTTC

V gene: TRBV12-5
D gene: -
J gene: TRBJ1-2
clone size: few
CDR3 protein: CASGYDSYGYTF
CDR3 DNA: TGTGCTAGTGGTTACGACAGCTATGGCTACACCTTC

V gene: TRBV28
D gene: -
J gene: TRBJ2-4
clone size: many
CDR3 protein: CASSRGKNIQYF
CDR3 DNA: TGTGCCAGTTCGAGGGGCAAAAACATTCAGTACTTC

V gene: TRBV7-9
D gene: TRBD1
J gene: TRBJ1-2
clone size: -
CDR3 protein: CASSKWTGDGYTF
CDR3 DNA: TGTGCCAGCAGCAAATGGACAGGGGATGGCTACACCTTC

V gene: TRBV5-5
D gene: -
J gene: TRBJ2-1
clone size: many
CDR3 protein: CASSSLADNEQFF
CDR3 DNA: TGTGCCAGCAGCTCCCTGGCCGACAATGAGCAGTTCTTC

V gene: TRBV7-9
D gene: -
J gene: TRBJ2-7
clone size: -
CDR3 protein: CASSLAPAGNHEQYF
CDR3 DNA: TGTGCCAGCAGCTTAGCGCCGGCTGGGAACCACGAGCAGTACTTC

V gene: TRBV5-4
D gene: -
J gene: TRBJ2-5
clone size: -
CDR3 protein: CASSFGDTGSRETQYF
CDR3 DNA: TGTGCCAGCAGCTTCGGCGATACAGGATCAAGAGAGACCCAGTACTTC

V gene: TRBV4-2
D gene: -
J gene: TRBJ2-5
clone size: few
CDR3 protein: CASSRFIGSSVTQYF
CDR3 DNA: TGTGCCAGCAGTAGATTCATCGGGAGTTCGGTGACCCAGTACTTC

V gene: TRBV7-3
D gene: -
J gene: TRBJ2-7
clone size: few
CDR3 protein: CASSLIPTAEQYF
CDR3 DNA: TGTGCCAGCAGCTTAATACCCACAGCCGAGCAGTACTTC

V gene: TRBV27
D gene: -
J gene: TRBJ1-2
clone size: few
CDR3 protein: CASSLIGQFGYTF
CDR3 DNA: TGTGCCAGCAGTTTAATCGGACAGTTCGGCTACACCTTC

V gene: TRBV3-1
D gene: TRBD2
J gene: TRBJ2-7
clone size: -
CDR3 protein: CASSPASGSYEQYF
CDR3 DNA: TGTGCCAGCAGCCCCGCTAGCGGGAGCTACGAGCAGTACTTC

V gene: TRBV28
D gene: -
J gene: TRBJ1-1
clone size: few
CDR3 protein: CASSPVLINRVEGVAFF
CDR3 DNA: TGTGCCAGCAGTCCCGTACTCATCAACAGGGTCGAGGGGGTAGCTTTCTTT

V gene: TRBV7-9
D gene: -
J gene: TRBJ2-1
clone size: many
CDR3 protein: CASSPSGGGLTYNEQFF
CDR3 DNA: TGTGCCAGCAGCCCTTCAGGCGGGGGCCTTACTTACAATGAGCAGTTCTTC

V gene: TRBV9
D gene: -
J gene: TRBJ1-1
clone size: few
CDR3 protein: CASSPTLTNRETEAFF
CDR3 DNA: TGTGCCAGCAGCCCGACCTTAACTAACAGGGAAACTGAAGCTTTCTTT

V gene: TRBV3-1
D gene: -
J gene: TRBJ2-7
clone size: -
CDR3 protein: CASSQDGGPTYEQYF
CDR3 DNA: TGTGCCAGCAGCCAAGACGGGGGCCCGACCTACGAGCAGTACTTC

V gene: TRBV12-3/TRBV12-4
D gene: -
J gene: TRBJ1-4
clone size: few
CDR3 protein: CASSNWDIQAKLFF
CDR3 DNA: TGTGCCAGCAGCAACTGGGACATTCAGGCAAAACTGTTTTTT

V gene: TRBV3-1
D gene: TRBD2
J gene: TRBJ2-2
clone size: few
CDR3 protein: CASSHNRGGYTGELFF
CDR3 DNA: TGTGCCAGCAGCCACAATCGGGGGGGGTACACCGGGGAGCTGTTTTTT

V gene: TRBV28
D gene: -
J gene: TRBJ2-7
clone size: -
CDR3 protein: CASSSRTYYELYF
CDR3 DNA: TGTGCCAGCAGTTCTCGGACCTACTACGAGCTGTACTTC

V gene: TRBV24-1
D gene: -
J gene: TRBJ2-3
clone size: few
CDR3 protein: CATSDSPVPADTQYF
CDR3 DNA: TGTGCCACCAGTGATTCGCCGGTCCCCGCAGATACGCAGTATTTT

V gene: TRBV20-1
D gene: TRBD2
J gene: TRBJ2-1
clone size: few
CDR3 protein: CSARDWASGSYNEQFF
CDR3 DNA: TGCAGTGCTAGAGATTGGGCTAGCGGGTCTTACAATGAGCAGTTCTTC

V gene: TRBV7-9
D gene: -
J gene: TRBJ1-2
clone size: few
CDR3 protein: CASSHRVGSDYGYTF
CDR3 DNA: TGTGCCAGCAGCCACAGGGTGGGCTCCGACTATGGCTACACCTTC

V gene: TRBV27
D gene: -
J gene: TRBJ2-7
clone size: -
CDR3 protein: CASGGMYSLRRKSSYEQYF
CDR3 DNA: TGTGCCAGCGGGGGGATGTACAGCCTGCGCCGTAAAAGCTCCTACGAGCAGTACTTC

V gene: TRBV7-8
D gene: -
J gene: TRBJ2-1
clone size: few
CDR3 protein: CASRHTGLYNEQFF
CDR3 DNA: TGTGCCAGCAGACATACGGGACTCTACAATGAGCAGTTCTTC

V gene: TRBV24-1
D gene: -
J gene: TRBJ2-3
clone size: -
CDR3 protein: CATRGGRADPFGTDTQYF
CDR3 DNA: TGTGCCACCAGGGGGGGCAGGGCCGACCCCTTCGGCACAGATACGCAGTATTTT

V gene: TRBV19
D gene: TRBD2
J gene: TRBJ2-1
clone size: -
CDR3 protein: CASSTTKLAGVGNEQFF
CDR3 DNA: TGTGCCAGTAGTACGACGAAACTAGCGGGGGTCGGGAATGAGCAGTTCTTC

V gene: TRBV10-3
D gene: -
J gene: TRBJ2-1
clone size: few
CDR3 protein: CASLEDNEQFF
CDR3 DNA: TGTGCCAGTCTAGAGGACAATGAGCAGTTCTTC

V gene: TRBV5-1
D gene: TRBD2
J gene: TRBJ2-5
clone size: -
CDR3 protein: CASSSSGSIETQYF
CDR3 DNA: TGCGCCAGCAGCTCGAGCGGGAGTATAGAGACCCAGTACTTC

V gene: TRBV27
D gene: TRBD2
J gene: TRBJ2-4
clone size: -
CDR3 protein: CAVGTSGRWIQYF
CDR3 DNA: TGTGCCGTCGGGACTAGCGGGAGGTGGATTCAGTACTTC

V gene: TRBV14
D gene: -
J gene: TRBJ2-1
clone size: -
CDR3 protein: CASSQEGRANEQFF
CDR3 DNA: TGTGCCAGCAGCCAAGAGGGTCGGGCTAATGAGCAGTTCTTC

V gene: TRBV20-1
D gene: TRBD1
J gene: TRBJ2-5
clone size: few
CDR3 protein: CSAGDRSKETQYF
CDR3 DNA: TGCAGTGCTGGGGACAGGTCGAAAGAGACCCAGTACTTC

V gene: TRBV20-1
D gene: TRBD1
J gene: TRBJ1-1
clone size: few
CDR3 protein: CSAGGRTNTEAFF
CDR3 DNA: TGCAGTGCAGGGGGCCGGACGAACACTGAAGCTTTCTTT

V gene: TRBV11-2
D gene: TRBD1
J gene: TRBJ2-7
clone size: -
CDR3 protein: CASSFNRGSYEQYF
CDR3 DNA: TGTGCCAGCAGCTTTAACAGGGGGTCCTACGAGCAGTACTTC

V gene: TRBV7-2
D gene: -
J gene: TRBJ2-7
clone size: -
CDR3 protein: CASSVRGGPSYEQYF
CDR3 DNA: TGTGCCAGCAGCGTCCGAGGCGGGCCCTCCTACGAGCAGTACTTC